This T cell receptor (beta chain) appears in the sequencing data of a study of T cell changes during pregnancy in multiple sclerosis. The repertoire was sequenced with immunoSEQ multiplex PCR; TCRdb's copy has only in-frame clones and lacks some. The data contain about 40,000 clones, 75% to 95% of them singletons. Deletions cut 2 bases from V and 3 bases from J, with 4 bases between. The CDR3 sequence is 12 residues long. Germline assignment: CDR1 SGHAT and CDR2 FQNNGV. The receptor comes from a female donor with multiple sclerosis, enrolled in a pregnancy study. The chain links TRBV11-2 to TRBJ1-2; no definite D call. Specimen: CD4+ T cells from peripheral blood mononuclear cells, collected in the third trimester of pregnancy. This CDR3 reads CASSLRYYGYTF. The CDR3 DNA reads TGTGCCAGCAGCTTACGGTACTATGGCTACACCTTC.